The 4 T cell receptor beta chains presented below share a single source sample, sequenced in a study of T cells in Graves' hyperthyroidism and ophthalmopathy (dated by TCRdb to 2018 to 2020). Library generation was performed with multiplex PCR. Sequencer: Illumina HiSeq 2000. Amplification of TCR beta CDR3 regions was carried out from RNA transcripts. A first-round RT-PCR of the TCR CDR3 used the HTBI primer set with the Qiagen OneStep RT-PCR kit. TCRdb reworked the public reads: Q25 trimming with fastp, MiXCR clone assembly, productive beta chains retained. Every CDR3 protein is listed once, alongside the most common genes and DNA of its rows. The sample table lists 700,000 or so distinct CDR3 sequences, more than 14% of them with a count of one. The top ten constitute approximately 12% of the sample. Sequenced sample: blood. The receptors come from a woman aged 45-65 years with Graves' ophthalmopathy.

At least ten counts were recorded for this clonotype. This chain connects TRBV11-3 to TRBJ2-2, with D unclear. The V gene's germline CDR1 is SGHNT and CDR2 YENEEA. The CDR3 is 13 residues long. The ends were cut back, 0 bases at V and 7 bases at J, with 6 bases in the middle. In DNA form, the CDR3 reads TGTGCCAGCAGCTTAGATCGGTTCGGGGAGCTGTTTTTT. Translating it yields CASSLDRFGELFF. Using reference TRBV11-3 and TRBJ2-2 for the parts outside the CDR3, the full variable domain is EAGVVQSPRYKIIEKKQPVAFWCNPISGHNTLYWYLQNLGQGPELLIRYENEEAVDDSQLPKDRFSAERLKGVDSTLKIQPAELGDSAVYLCASSLDRFGELFFGEGSRLTVL.

This clonotype has at least ten counts. The gene calls are TRBV7-2 and TRBJ2-7; D might be TRBD1 or TRBD2, each matching 5 bases. V was pared by 5 bases and J by 0 bases, with 11 bases between. The CDR3 totals 14 residues. Per germline, CDR1 SGHTA and CDR2 FQGNSA. The CDR3 nucleotides are TGTGCCAGCAGCAACCGGGACGGCTCCTACGAGCAGTACTTC. Protein product: CASSNRDGSYEQYF.

The chain has TRBV4-1 and TRBJ1-6, with a possible D match to TRBD1 (5 bases). V was clipped by 4 bases and J by 5 bases, with 15 bases between them. This CDR3 spans 16 amino acids. Germline V lookup: CDR1 MGHRA, CDR2 YSYEKL. This CDR3 is CASSLTQGTDNSPLHF. CDR3 nucleotides: TGCGCCAGCAGCCTCACTCAGGGTACGGATAATTCACCCCTCCACTTT.

In this sample, this clonotype turned up many times. The chain uses TRBV20-1 and TRBJ2-5; no definite D call. The CDR3 loop spans 11 amino acids. Germline V gene sequence: CDR1 DFQATT, CDR2 SNEGSKA (reference sequence). V lost 0 bases and J lost 5, with 4 bases in between. This CDR3 reads CSARESETQYF. CDR3 nucleotide sequence: TGCAGTGCTAGAGAGAGTGAGACCCAGTACTTC.